This TCR beta chain is from a study of control samples from healthy donors and cancer patients. Profiling relied on immunoSEQ multiplex PCR, and the TCRdb table lists in-frame clones only, not all of them. Altogether 150,000 or so clones are present, under 95% being singletons, with the ten largest covering 4.5% to 6%. Germline values: CDR1 KGHSH, CDR2 LQKENI. CDR3 length: 16 amino acids. Trimming took off 1 base at V and 0 bases at J, with 10 bases between the two ends. The receptor's source is a man aged 18 to 35 in good health. The sample consisted of blood. The genes are TRBV18 and TRBJ2-4, with D tentatively TRBD1 (5 bases). CDR3 DNA: TGTGCCAGCTCACCACTCGACAGAGTAGCCAAAAACATTCAGTACTTC. This codes for CASSPLDRVAKNIQYF. The full variable domain, with the rest looked up from reference TRBV18 and TRBJ2-4, is NAGVMQNPRHLVRRRGQEARLRCSPMKGHSHVYWYRQLPEEGLKFMVYLQKENIIDESGMPKERFSAEFPKEGPSILRIQQVVRGDSAAYFCASSPLDRVAKNIQYFGAGTRLSVL.